The T cell receptor (beta chain) under discussion was sequenced for a study of blood T cells in healthy people across ages. The CDR3 spans 14 residues. Germline values: CDR1 KGHDR, CDR2 SFDVKD. Trimming shortened V by 1 base and J by 1 base, and 6 bases separated the two germline ends. Comment on this clonotype: Its antigen is undetermined.

Next came a second PCR, run for roughly 6 to 11 cycles, which used a sample-barcoded 5' primer along with a J-beta primer mix. A single record per CDR3 protein comes from TCRdb applying MiXCR to the 5' RACE reads. The sample consists of about 1.8 million distinct CDR3 sequences, around half of them appearing once. Study outcomes and limitations: Among long-lived donors, naive CD4+ cells were more numerous and diversity higher than in aged donors. Investigators viewed diversity estimates from one million T cells as underestimates, the study reported.

The sequence was collected from a woman aged 40-49 years in good health. The chain carries TRBV24-1 and TRBJ2-5; D is uncertain. Sequencing was performed on blood. The CDR3 region is CATSDFNGQETQYF. CDR3 bases: TGTGCCACCAGTGATTTTAACGGCCAAGAGACCCAGTACTTC.